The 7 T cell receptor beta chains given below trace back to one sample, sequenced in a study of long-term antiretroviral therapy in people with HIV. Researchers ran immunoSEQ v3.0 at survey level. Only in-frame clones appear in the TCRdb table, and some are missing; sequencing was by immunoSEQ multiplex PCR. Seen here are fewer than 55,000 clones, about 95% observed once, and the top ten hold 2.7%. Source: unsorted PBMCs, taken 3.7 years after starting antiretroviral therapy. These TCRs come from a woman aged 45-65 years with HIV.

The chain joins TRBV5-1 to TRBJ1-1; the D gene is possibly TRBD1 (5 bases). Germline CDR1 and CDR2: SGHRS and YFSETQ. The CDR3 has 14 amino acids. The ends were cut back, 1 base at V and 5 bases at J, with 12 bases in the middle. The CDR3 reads CASSLSTGTTEAFF. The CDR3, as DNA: TGCGCCAGCAGCTTGTCAACAGGAACGACTGAAGCTTTCTTT.

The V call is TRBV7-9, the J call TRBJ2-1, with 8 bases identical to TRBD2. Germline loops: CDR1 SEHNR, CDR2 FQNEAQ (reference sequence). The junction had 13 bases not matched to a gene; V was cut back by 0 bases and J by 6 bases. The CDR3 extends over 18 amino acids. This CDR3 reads CASSLAVTERGHINEQFF. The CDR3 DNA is TGTGCCAGCAGCTTAGCGGTCACGGAGCGGGGGCATATCAATGAGCAGTTCTTC.

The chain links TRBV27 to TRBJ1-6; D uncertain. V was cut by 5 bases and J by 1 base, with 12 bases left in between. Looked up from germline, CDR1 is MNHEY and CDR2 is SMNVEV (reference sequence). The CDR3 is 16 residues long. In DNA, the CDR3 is TGTGCCAGCAGTCCCCCACGGCCGTCCTATAATTCACCCCTCCACTTT. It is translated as CASSPPRPSYNSPLHF.

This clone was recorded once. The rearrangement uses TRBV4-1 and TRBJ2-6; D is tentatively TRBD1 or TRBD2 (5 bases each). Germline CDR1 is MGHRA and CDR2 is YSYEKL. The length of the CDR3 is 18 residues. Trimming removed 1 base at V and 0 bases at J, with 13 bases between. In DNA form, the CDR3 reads TGCGCCAGCAGCCAAGTCGGGACCGAAAGCTCTGGGGCCAACGTCCTGACTTTC. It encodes CASSQVGTESSGANVLTF.

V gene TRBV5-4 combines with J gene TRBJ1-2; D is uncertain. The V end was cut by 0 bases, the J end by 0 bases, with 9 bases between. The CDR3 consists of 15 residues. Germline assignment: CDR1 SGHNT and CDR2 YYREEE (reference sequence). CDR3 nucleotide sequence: TGTGCCAGCAGCTTGGCCGGCGGGACTAACTATGGCTACACCTTC. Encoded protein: CASSLAGGTNYGYTF.

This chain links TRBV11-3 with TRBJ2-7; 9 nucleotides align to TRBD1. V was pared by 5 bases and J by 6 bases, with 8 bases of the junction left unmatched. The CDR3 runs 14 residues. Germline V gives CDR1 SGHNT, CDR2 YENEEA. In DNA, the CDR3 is TGTGCCAGCAGCCCAAGGACAGGGGCGGGCGAGCAGTACTTC. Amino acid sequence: CASSPRTGAGEQYF.

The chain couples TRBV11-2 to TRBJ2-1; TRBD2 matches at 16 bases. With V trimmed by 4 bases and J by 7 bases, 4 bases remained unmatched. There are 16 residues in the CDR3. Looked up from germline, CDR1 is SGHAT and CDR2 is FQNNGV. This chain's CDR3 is CASSSGLAGGQNEQFF. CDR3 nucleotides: TGTGCCAGCAGCTCGGGACTAGCGGGGGGGCAGAATGAGCAGTTCTTC.